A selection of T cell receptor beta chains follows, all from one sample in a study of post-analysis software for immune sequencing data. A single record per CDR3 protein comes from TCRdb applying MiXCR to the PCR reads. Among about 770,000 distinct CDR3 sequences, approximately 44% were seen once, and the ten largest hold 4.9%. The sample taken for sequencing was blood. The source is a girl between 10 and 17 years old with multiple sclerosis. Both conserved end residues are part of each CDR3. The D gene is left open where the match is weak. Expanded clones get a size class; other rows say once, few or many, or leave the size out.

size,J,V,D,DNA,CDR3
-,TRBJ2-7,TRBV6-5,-,TGTGCCAGCAGCGGGCCAACCTACGAGCAGTACTTC,CASSGPTYEQYF
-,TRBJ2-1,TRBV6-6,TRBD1,TGTGCCAGCAGTTACTCGCCGGGACAGGAGTTCTTC,CASSYSPGQEFF
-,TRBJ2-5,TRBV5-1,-,TGCGCCAGCAGCCTGGAGGCTGCCCCGGGGAAGACCCAGTACTTC,CASSLEAAPGKTQYF
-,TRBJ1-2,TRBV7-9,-,TGTGCCAGCAGCTTATCAGGGAGCGGAGGCTACACCTTC,CASSLSGSGGYTF
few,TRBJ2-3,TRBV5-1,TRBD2,TGCGCCAGCAGCTCCCGGTCCGGGACTAGCGGGAGGGCGGAAGATACGCAGTATTTT,CASSSRSGTSGRAEDTQYF
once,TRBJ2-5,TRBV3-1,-,TGTGCCAGCAGCCAAGATCGGAGGCGGGGAGAAGAGACCCAGTACTTC,CASSQDRRRGEETQYF
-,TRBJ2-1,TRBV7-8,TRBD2,TGTGCCAGCAGTTTGACTAGCGGGAGGGTGGATGAGCAGTTCTTC,CASSLTSGRVDEQFF
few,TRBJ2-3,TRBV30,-,TGTGCCTGGAGTGAGGGTTTTCGGGATACGCAGTATTTT,CAWSEGFRDTQYF
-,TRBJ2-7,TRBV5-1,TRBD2,TGCGCCAGCAGCTTCGCGGGGGCGACTAGCGGGATTCTCTCCTACGAGCAGTACTTC,CASSFAGATSGILSYEQYF
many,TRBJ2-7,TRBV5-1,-,TGCGCCAGCAGCTTGGGACTATATGGAGCCTACGAGCAGTACTTC,CASSLGLYGAYEQYF
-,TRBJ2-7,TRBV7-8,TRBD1,TGTGCCAGCAGCAAACCGGGACAGGGAAGCTCCTACGAGCAGTACTTC,CASSKPGQGSSYEQYF
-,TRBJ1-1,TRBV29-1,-,TGCAGCCCCCGACCGAACACTGAAGCTTTCTTT,CSPRPNTEAFF
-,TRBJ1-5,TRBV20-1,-,TGCAGTGCTAGAGATCCGACAAGCAATCAGCCCCAGCATTTT,CSARDPTSNQPQHF
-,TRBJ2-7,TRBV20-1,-,TGCAGTGCTACCTTGGCGGGGTCCTACGAGCAGTACTTC,CSATLAGSYEQYF
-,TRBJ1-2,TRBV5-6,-,TGTGCCAGCAGCGGATCCGACAATGGCTACACCTTC,CASSGSDNGYTF
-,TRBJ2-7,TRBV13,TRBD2,TGTGCCAGCAGCAGTGGTGGGGCTAGCGGGAGGTACGAGCAGTACTTC,CASSSGGASGRYEQYF
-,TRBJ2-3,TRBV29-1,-,TGCAGCGTTGAAACTCCAGATACGCGGTATTTT,CSVETPDTRYF
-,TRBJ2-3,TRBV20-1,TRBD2,TGCAGTGCTAGTGCGGGAGGCCGGCGGGATACGCAGTATTTT,CSASAGGRRDTQYF
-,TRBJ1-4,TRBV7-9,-,TGTGCCAGCAGCTCTGGTCCAACTAATGAAAAACTGTTTTTT,CASSSGPTNEKLFF
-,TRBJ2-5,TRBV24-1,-,TGTGCCACCAGTGATTTACGGGGGGCTGAAGAGACCCAGTACTTC,CATSDLRGAEETQYF
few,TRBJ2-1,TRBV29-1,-,TGCAGCGCACGAACTGGGGCGGACTACAATGAGCAGTTCTTC,CSARTGADYNEQFF
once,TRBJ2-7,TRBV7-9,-,TGTGCCAGCAGCCCCTATTTATTTGGAGCGGCCTACAATGAGCAGTACTTC,CASSPYLFGAAYNEQYF
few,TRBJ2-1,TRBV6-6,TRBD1,TGTGCCAGCAGTTCTTGGGGTGGACAGGGCGCCTACGAGCAGTTCTTC,CASSSWGGQGAYEQFF
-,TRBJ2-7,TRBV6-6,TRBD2,TGTGCCACCCTAGCGGGCGCTTCCTACGAGCAGTACTTC,CATLAGASYEQYF
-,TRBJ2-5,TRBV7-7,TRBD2,TGTGCTAGCAGCCGACTAGCCAGTGAGACCCAGTACTTC,CASSRLASETQYF
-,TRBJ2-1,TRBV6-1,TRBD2,TGTGCCAGCAGGCCGACTAGCGGGAGGCGCAATGAGCAGTTCTTC,CASRPTSGRRNEQFF
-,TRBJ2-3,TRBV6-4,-,TGTGCCAGCAGTGACGACGGGATAGGTACGCAGTATTTT,CASSDDGIGTQYF